The entry below describes one T cell receptor beta chain. Profiling relied on immunoSEQ multiplex PCR, and the TCRdb table lists in-frame clones only, not all of them. The table lists approximately 64,000 clones, around 88% of them singletons. The sample belongs to a study of technical replicates of blood from a handful of donors. Sequenced input: PBMCs. This receptor was obtained from a human donor in good health. Some clones in this sample may be carry-over from other donors' samples.

CDR3 residues: CASSMVGLAGVETQYF. The CDR3 DNA reads TGTGCCAGTAGTATGGTCGGCCTAGCGGGAGTAGAGACCCAGTACTTC. The rearrangement links TRBV19 to TRBJ2-5; 10 positions agree with TRBD2. The CDR3 loop spans 16 amino acids. The J segment lost 4 bases and the V segment lost 3 bases, leaving 8 bases of the junction unmatched. Germline CDR1 LNHDA, CDR2 SQIVND (reference sequence).